Following are 24 T cell receptor beta chains from one sample sequenced in a study of T-cell memory formation after mild COVID-19. TCRdb re-analysed the 5' RACE reads in MiXCR, keeping a single row per CDR3 protein. The repertoire consists of hundreds of thousands of distinct CDR3 sequences, with about a sixth occurring once and the leading ten covering about 12%. Sample: PBMCs or a T cell subset sorted from them (not recorded which). The origin of the receptors is an adult woman who had mild COVID-19 (a few samples of this study predate the infection). Cell type and time point are not known.

CDR3 bases: TGCAGCGTAGTGGGGACAGGGGTAAGATTCACTGAAGCTTTCTTT. It yields the protein CSVVGTGVRFTEAFF. The chain employs TRBV29-1 and TRBJ1-1; 10 bases are a match to TRBD1. Trimming cost V 6 bases and J 4 bases; bases outside gene matches: 11. This CDR3 has 15 residues. The germline gives CDR1 SQVTM, CDR2 ANQGSEA.

This clonotype was picked up a small number of times. The DNA of the CDR3 is TGTGCCAGCAGCCCTAGCGGGAGAGGGAATGAGCAGTTCTTC. Translated: CASSPSGRGNEQFF. V and J are TRBV9 and TRBJ2-1, with 10 bases that match TRBD2. Looked up from germline, CDR1 is SGDLS and CDR2 is YYNGEE. This CDR3 contains 14 residues. V lost 4 bases, J lost 7 bases, and 5 bases stayed unmatched.

This clonotype was seen a handful of times. The V gene is TRBV19, the J gene TRBJ1-4; weak D call: TRBD1 (5 bases). The germline CDR1 and CDR2 sequences are LNHDA and SQIVND (reference sequence). Trimming stripped 9 bases from V and 9 bases from J, with 11 bases between. The CDR3 extends over 11 amino acids. The CDR3 protein is CASDSKQKLFF. The CDR3 DNA reads as TGTGCCAGCGACAGTAAGCAAAAACTGTTTTTT.

The chain has TRBV10-3 and TRBJ2-3; the D gene is possibly TRBD2 (7 bases). The V gene lost 7 bases and the J gene lost 2 bases, with 19 bases spanning the gap. Looked up from germline, CDR1 is ENHRY and CDR2 is SYGVKD. The CDR3 consists of 16 residues. CDR3 loop: CAITEGVGGPTDTQYF. The CDR3 bases are TGTGCCATCACGGAAGGAGTGGGGGGGCCCACAGATACGCAGTATTTT.

This clonotype has just a few counts. The chain joins TRBV19 to TRBJ2-7, with 7 bases identical to TRBD1. Germline V gene data show CDR1 as LNHDA and CDR2 as SQIVND (reference sequence). Trimming at V came to 6 bases and at J to 6 bases, leaving 8 bases not matched to a gene. The CDR3 is 13 amino acids. The CDR3 sequence is CASSQDRVGEQYF. The DNA of the CDR3 is TGTGCCAGTAGCCAAGACAGGGTAGGCGAGCAGTACTTC.

This clonotype was picked up a small number of times. The chain couples TRBV2 to TRBJ1-5, with unresolved D. Germline-derived CDR1 and CDR2 are SNHLY and FYNNEI. The CDR3 is 12 amino acids. The V end was cut by 7 bases, the J end by 3 bases, with 7 bases between. In DNA, the CDR3 is TGTGCCAGCAACGGGGTCAATCAGCCCCAGCATTTT. It is translated as CASNGVNQPQHF.

The chain is built from TRBV27 and TRBJ2-7; 7 bases line up with TRBD2. In germline, CDR1 is MNHEY, CDR2 SMNVEV (reference sequence). V was clipped by 0 bases and J by 0 bases; unmatched bases: 5. The CDR3 has 16 amino acids. The CDR3 loop is CASSLSLAESSYEQYF. CDR3 DNA: TGTGCCAGCAGTTTATCCCTAGCGGAGAGCTCCTACGAGCAGTACTTC.

The CDR3 nucleotides are TGTGCCAGCAGCACCTCCAAGGACAGGGCGCTAAGCAATCAGCCCCAGCATTTT. It yields the protein CASSTSKDRALSNQPQHF. The chain uses TRBV7-9 and TRBJ1-5; 8 positions match TRBD1. The germline gives CDR1 SEHNR, CDR2 FQNEAQ (reference sequence). The CDR3 consists of 18 residues. Trimming took 5 bases from V and 1 from J; bases not matched to a gene: 13. The variable domain in full, with the rest retrieved from reference TRBV7-9 and TRBJ1-5, is DTGVSQNPRHKITKRGQNVTFRCDPISEHNRLYWYRQTLGQGPEFLTYFQNEAQLEKSRLLSDRFSAERPKGSFSTLEIQRTEQGDSAMYLCASSTSKDRALSNQPQHFGDGTRLSIL.

This clonotype was seen once. The V and J genes are TRBV4-3 and TRBJ2-7; 12 nucleotides match TRBD2. CDR3 length equals 16 residues. The trim removed 1 base at V and 3 bases at J, leaving 4 bases unmatched. The germline CDR1 and CDR2 sequences are LGHNA and YSLEER. In nucleotides, the CDR3 is TGCGCCAGCAGCCAAGGGACTAGCGGGATCTTCTACGAGCAGTACTTC. This codes for CASSQGTSGIFYEQYF.

This clonotype was counted between two and nine times. The chain couples TRBV9 to TRBJ1-3, with D maybe TRBD1 (6 bases). The germline CDR1 and CDR2 sequences are SGDLS and YYNGEE. The CDR3 covers 15 residues. Trimming took off 3 bases at V and 1 base at J, with 11 bases between the two ends. The CDR3 here is CASSGRTGSGNTIYF. CDR3 bases: TGTGCCAGCAGCGGAAGAACAGGGTCTGGAAACACCATATATTTT.

The chain is built from TRBV20-1 and TRBJ2-1; D unclear. V was clipped by 3 bases and J by 7 bases, with 10 bases between them. CDR3 length: 12 residues. Germline-derived CDR1 and CDR2 are DFQATT and SNEGSKA (reference sequence). The CDR3 region has the DNA TGCAGTGCTAGTGACTCTGGGAATGAGCAGTTCTTC. Translating gives CSASDSGNEQFF.

This chain connects TRBV2 to TRBJ1-4; 7 bases map to TRBD1. Unmatched junction bases numbered 4, after V lost 6 bases and J lost 0 bases. The CDR3 has 15 amino acids. Per the germline V gene, CDR1 is SNHLY and CDR2 is FYNNEI. CDR3 nucleotides: TGTGCCAGCAGGAGACAGGGTACAACTAATGAAAAACTGTTTTTT. Its translation: CASRRQGTTNEKLFF.

The table lists this clonotype with a few counts. The chain carries TRBV29-1 and TRBJ2-5; D is perhaps TRBD2 (6 bases). V shed 0 bases and J shed 2 bases, with 16 bases lying between them. Germline CDR1 reads SQVTM; CDR2 reads ANQGSEA. This CDR3 has 16 residues. As DNA, the CDR3 is TGCAGCGTTGAAGACCTCAGGGAGGAGAAACAAGAGACCCAGTACTTC. It encodes CSVEDLREEKQETQYF.

The chain recombines TRBV6-5 with TRBJ2-7; maybe TRBD1 (5 bases). In germline, CDR1 is MNHEY, CDR2 SVGAGI. Trimming took 6 bases from V and 0 from J, leaving 12 bases between them. This CDR3 has 14 residues. CDR3 nucleotides: TGTGCCAGCAGCCGACAGCTTCCCTCCTACGAGCAGTACTTC. Its translation is CASSRQLPSYEQYF.

This clonotype was recorded a few times. The chain couples TRBV4-3 to TRBJ2-1, with D possibly TRBD2 on 5 matching bases. The CDR3 contains 15 residues. V was clipped by 1 base and J by 5 bases, with 12 bases between them. Germline V CDR1 and CDR2: LGHNA, YSLEER. CDR3 DNA: TGCGCCAGCAGCCAAGTACTAGTCCCTGACAATGAGCAGTTCTTC. Protein: CASSQVLVPDNEQFF.

The V call is TRBV29-1, the J call TRBJ1-1; TRBD1 aligns across 10 bases. The CDR3 extends over 13 amino acids. After removal of 7 bases from V and 0 bases from J, the junction contained 2 bases not matched to a gene. Germline CDR1 reads SQVTM; CDR2 reads ANQGSEA. CDR3 amino acids: CSADRGVNTEAFF. CDR3 sequence (DNA): TGCAGCGCGGACAGGGGGGTGAACACTGAAGCTTTCTTT.

This clonotype has only a few counts. The gene calls are TRBV5-5 and TRBJ1-1, with TRBD1 matching over 9 bases. V shed 3 bases and J 0 bases; nucleotides not matched to a gene: 9. The CDR3 loop spans 17 amino acids. Germline V gene data show CDR1 as SGHKS and CDR2 as YYEKEE (reference sequence). The CDR3 spells CASSWGQGGPLNTEAFF. CDR3 coding DNA: TGTGCCAGCAGCTGGGGACAGGGAGGGCCGCTGAACACTGAAGCTTTCTTT.

This clonotype came up a few times. This rearrangement joins TRBV3-1 to TRBJ1-5, with D hard to call. Trimming shortened V by 1 base and J by 1 base, and 5 bases separated the two germline ends. Per the germline V gene, CDR1 is LGHDT and CDR2 is YNNKEL (reference sequence). The CDR3 covers 14 residues. CDR3 bases: TGTGCCAGCAGCCAAGCGTGGAGCAATCAGCCCCAGCATTTT. Encoded protein: CASSQAWSNQPQHF.

This clonotype showed up many times. The V call is TRBV7-9, the J call TRBJ2-7; tentative D call: TRBD2 (5 bases). V lost 1 base to trimming and J lost 4 bases, with 8 bases between them. This CDR3 comprises 13 residues. Per germline, CDR1 SEHNR and CDR2 FQNEAQ (reference sequence). The CDR3 spells CASSLGLNYEQYF. As DNA, the CDR3 is TGTGCCAGCAGCTTAGGACTAAATTACGAGCAGTACTTC.

This clonotype was seen repeatedly, ten times or more. The chain carries TRBV12-3 or TRBV12-4 and TRBJ2-1, with D unresolved. Between the trimmed V and J ends, which lost 2 bases and 12 bases, there was a span of 23 bases. The CDR3 is 16 residues long. CDR3 in amino acids: CASSLRRLVPRAGQFF. CDR3 in DNA: TGTGCCAGCAGTTTAAGGAGACTGGTTCCCCGCGCTGGGCAGTTCTTC.

This clonotype was detected a few times. One end of the junction does not line up with germline, which may come from a read error. The gene calls are TRBV7-9 and TRBJ1-1, with 9 bases aligning to TRBD1. Germline V gene data show CDR1 as SEHNR and CDR2 as FQNEAQ (reference sequence). CDR3 length: 14 residues. The CDR3 region has the DNA TGTGCCAGCAGCCCCAACCCCGGGACAGGGCCTACCCTATTT. This codes for CASSPNPGTGPTLF.

This clonotype was found a few times. V usage is TRBV5-6 and J usage is TRBJ2-7, with D perhaps matching TRBD1 or TRBD2 (6 bases each). Trimming took 3 bases from V and 13 from J, leaving 17 bases between them. The CDR3 is 12 residues long. In germline, CDR1 is SGHDT, CDR2 YYEEEE. CDR3 sequence: CASSWGDTEEYF. The CDR3 DNA reads as TGTGCCAGCAGCTGGGGGGACACAGAGGAATACTTC.

The chain is built from TRBV27 and TRBJ1-2; TRBD1 might be the D (5 bases). V was trimmed by 6 bases and J by 2 bases, leaving 10 bases between them. The CDR3 has 13 residues. The germline CDR1 and CDR2 sequences are MNHEY and SMNVEV (reference sequence). The CDR3 DNA sequence: TGTGCCAGCAGCCCACAGGCGAACTATGGCTACACCTTC. This encodes CASSPQANYGYTF.

This clonotype was detected only a few times. The J gene is TRBJ2-3, the V gene TRBV12-3 or TRBV12-4; either TRBD1 or TRBD2 may supply D (6 bases each). This CDR3 spans 15 amino acids. V lost 8 bases to trimming and J lost 3 bases, with 18 bases between them. DNA of the CDR3: TGTGCCAGCTCCTTCGCCCAGGGGACTACAGATACGCAGTATTTT. Amino acids: CASSFAQGTTDTQYF.